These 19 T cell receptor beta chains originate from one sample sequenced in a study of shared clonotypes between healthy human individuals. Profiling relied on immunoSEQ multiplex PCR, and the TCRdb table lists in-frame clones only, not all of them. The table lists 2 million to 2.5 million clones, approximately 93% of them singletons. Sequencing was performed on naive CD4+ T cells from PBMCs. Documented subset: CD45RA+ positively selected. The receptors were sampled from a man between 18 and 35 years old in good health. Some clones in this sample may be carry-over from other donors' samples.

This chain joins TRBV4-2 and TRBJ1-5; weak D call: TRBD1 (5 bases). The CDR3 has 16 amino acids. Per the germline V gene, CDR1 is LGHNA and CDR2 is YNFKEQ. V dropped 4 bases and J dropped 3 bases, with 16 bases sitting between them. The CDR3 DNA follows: TGTGCCAGCAGCCGGGGGTTGGAAACTTCCAATCAGCCCCAGCATTTT. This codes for CASSRGLETSNQPQHF.

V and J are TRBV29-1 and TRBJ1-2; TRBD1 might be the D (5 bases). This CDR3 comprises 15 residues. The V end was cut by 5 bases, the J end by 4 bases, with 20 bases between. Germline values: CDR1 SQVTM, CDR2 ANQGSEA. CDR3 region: CSVSSGGAESYGYTF. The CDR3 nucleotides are TGCAGCGTTTCTTCGGGGGGTGCGGAGTCCTATGGCTACACCTTC. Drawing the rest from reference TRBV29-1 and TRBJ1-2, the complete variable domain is SAVISQKPSRDICQRGTSLTIQCQVDSQVTMMFWYRQQPGQSLTLIATANQGSEATYESGFVIDKFPISRPNLTFSTLTVSNMSPEDSSIYLCSVSSGGAESYGYTFGSGTRLTVV.

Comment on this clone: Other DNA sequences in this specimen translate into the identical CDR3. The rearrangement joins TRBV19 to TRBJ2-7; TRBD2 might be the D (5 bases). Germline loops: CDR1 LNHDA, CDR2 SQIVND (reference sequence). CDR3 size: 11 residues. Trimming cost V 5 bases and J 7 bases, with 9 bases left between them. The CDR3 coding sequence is TGTGCCAGTAGTTCCCGCGGGGAGCAGTACTTC. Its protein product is CASSSRGEQYF.

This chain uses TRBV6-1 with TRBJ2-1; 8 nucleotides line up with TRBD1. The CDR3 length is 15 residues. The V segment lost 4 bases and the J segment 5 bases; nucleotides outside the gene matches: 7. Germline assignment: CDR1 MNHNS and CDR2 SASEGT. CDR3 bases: TGTGCCAGCAGTGCAACCGGGACAGGAGACAATGAGCAGTTCTTC. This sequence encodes CASSATGTGDNEQFF.

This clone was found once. The chain's CDR3 is CASSLVGHEQFF. CDR3 nucleotides: TGTGCCAGCAGCTTAGTAGGTCATGAGCAGTTCTTC. The rearrangement uses TRBV7-2 and TRBJ2-1; unclear D gene. The CDR3 totals 12 residues. V lost 1 base to trimming and J lost 8 bases, with 6 bases between them. Germline CDR1 SGHTA, CDR2 FQGNSA.

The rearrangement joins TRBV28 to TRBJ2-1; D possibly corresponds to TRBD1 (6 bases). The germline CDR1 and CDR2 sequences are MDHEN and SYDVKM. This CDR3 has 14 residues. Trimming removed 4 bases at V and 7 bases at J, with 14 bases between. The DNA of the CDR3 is TGTGCCAGCAGTTCCCTCACAGGGTGGAATGAGCAGTTCTTC. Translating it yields CASSSLTGWNEQFF.

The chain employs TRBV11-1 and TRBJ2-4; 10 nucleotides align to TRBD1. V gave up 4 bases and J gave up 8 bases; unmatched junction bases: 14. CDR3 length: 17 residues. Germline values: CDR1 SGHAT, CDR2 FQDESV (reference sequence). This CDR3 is CASSSPDRGLYGDIQYF. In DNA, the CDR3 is TGTGCCAGCAGCTCACCCGACAGGGGGCTTTACGGGGACATTCAGTACTTC.

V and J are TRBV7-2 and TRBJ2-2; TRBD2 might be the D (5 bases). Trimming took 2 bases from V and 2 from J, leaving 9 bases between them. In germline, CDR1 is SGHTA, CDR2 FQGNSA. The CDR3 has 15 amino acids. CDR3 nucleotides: TGTGCCAGCAGCTTACTAGCAGTTAACACCGGGGAGCTGTTTTTT. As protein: CASSLLAVNTGELFF. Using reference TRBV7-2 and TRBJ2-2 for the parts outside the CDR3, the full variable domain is GAGVSQSPSNKVTEKGKDVELRCDPISGHTALYWYRQSLGQGLEFLIYFQGNSAPDKSGLPSDRFSAERTGGSVSTLTIQRTQQEDSAVYLCASSLLAVNTGELFFGEGSRLTVL.

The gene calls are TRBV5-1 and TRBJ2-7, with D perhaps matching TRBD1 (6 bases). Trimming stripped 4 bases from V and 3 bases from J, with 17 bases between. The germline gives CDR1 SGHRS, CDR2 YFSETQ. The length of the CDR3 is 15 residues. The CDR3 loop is CASSAGDTKVYEQYF. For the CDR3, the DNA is TGCGCCAGCAGCGCCGGGGACACTAAAGTCTACGAGCAGTACTTC.

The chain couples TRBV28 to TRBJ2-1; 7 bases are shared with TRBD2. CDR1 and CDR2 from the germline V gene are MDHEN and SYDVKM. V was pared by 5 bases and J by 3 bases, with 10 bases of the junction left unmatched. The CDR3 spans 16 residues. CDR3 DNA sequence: TGTGCCAGCAGTGTGATGCGGGAGTTTCTCTACAATGAGCAGTTCTTC. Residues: CASSVMREFLYNEQFF.

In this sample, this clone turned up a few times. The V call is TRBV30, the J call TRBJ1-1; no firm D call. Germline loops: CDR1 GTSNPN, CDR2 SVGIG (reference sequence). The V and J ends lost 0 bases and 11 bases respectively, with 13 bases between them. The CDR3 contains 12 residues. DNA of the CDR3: TGTGCCTGGAGTGTACTGAGGGCGCGGGCTTTCTTT. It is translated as CAWSVLRARAFF.

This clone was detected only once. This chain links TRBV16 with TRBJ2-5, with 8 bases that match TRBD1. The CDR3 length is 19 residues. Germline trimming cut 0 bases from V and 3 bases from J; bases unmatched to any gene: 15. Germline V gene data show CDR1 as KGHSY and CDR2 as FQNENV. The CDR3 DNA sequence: TGTGCCAGCAGCCAATCGTTAGGCGGCAGGGGGCGAGTGGAAGAGACCCAGTACTTC. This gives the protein CASSQSLGGRGRVEETQYF. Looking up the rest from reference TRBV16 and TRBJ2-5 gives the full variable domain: GEEVAQTPKHLVRGEGQKAKLYCAPIKGHSYVFWYQQVLKNEFKFLISFQNENVFDETGMPKERFSAKCLPNSPCSLEIQATKLEDSAVYFCASSQSLGGRGRVEETQYFGPGTRLLVL.

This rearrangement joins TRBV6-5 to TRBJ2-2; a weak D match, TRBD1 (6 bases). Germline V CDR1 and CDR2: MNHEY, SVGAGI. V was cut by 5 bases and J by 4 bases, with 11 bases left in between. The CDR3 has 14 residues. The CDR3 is CASSPNRVTGELFF. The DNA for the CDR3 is TGTGCCAGCAGTCCCAACAGGGTCACCGGGGAGCTGTTTTTT.

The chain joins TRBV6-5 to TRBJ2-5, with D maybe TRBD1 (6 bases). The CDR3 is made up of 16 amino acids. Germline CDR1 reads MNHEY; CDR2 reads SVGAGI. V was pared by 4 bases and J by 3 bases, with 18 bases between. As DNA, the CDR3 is TGTGCCAGCAGTTCCACACAGGGCCGAGAGAAAGAGACCCAGTACTTC. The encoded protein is CASSSTQGREKETQYF.

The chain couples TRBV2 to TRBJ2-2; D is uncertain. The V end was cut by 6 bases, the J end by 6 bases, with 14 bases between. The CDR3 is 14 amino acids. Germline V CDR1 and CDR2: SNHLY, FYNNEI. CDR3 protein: CASRYRFTPGELFF. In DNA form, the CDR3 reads TGTGCCAGCAGATATCGGTTTACCCCCGGGGAGCTGTTTTTT.

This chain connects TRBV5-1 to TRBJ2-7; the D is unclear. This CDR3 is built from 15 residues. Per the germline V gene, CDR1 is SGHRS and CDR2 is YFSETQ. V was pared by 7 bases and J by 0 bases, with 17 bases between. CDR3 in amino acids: CASSPAYRSSYEQYF. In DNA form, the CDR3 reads TGCGCCAGCTCCCCCGCCTATAGGAGCTCCTACGAGCAGTACTTC.

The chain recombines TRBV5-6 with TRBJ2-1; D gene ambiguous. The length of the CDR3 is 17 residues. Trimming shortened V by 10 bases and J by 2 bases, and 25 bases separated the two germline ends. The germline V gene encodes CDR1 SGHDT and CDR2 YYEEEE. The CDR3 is CAPKSRPRRGPYNEQFF. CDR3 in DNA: TGTGCCCCCAAATCAAGGCCCCGCCGCGGTCCCTACAATGAGCAGTTCTTC. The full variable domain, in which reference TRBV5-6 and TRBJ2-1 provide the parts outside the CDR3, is DAGVTQSPTHLIKTRGQQVTLRCSPKSGHDTVSWYQQALGQGPQFIFQYYEEEERQRGNFPDRFSGHQFPNYSSELNVNALLLGDSALYLCAPKSRPRRGPYNEQFFGPGTRLTVL.

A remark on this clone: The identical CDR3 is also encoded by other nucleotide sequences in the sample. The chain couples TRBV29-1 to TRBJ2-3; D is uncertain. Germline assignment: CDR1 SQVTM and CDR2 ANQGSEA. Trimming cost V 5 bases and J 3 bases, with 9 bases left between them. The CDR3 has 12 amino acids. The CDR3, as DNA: TGCAGCGTTCTCGACGGGACAGATACGCAGTATTTT. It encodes CSVLDGTDTQYF.

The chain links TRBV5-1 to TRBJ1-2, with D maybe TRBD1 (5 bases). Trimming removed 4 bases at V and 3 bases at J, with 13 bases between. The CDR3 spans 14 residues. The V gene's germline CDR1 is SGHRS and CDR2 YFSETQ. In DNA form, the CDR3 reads TGCGCCAGCAGCCAAGCTTCGGGGCACTATGGCTACACCTTC. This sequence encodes CASSQASGHYGYTF.